The 31 T cell receptor beta chains given below trace back to one sample, sequenced in a study of T-cell memory formation after mild COVID-19 (dated by TCRdb to the early 2020s). Libraries were prepared through 5' RACE. TCRdb names Illumina NovaSeq 6000 as the instrument used. TCRdb reanalyzed the raw reads on its own, using fastp at Q25 for trimming and MiXCR for clone calling, and kept in-frame beta chains. Rows merge per CDR3 protein into single entries with the most common DNA and genes. The sample table holds under 250,000 distinct CDR3 sequences, of which just over 15% were seen once. Of the sample, 2% to 2.5% falls within the top ten clones. Sequenced input: PBMCs or a T cell subset sorted from them (not recorded which). The receptors were gathered from an adult woman who had mild COVID-19 (a few samples of this study predate the infection). The sample titles of this study are shuffled in the database, so cell type and time point are left out; the donor was told from shared clones.

This clonotype was picked up a small number of times. CDR3 in amino acids: CASSHLGGAGDYGYTF. The CDR3 coding sequence is TGTGCCAGCAGCCACCTTGGGGGGGCAGGGGACTATGGCTACACCTTC. This sequence joins TRBV7-2 and TRBJ1-2; maybe TRBD1 (6 bases). CDR1 and CDR2 from the germline V gene are SGHTA and FQGNSA. V dropped 5 bases and J dropped 3 bases, with 19 bases sitting between them. There are 16 residues in the CDR3.

Written as DNA, the CDR3 is TGTGCCAGCAGCTCCACGGGGGTCGGGGAGACCCAGTACTTC. It encodes CASSSTGVGETQYF. V is TRBV7-2 and J is TRBJ2-5; tentatively, D is TRBD2 (6 bases). Trimming removed 4 bases at V and 5 bases at J, with 14 bases between. CDR1 SGHTA and CDR2 FQGNSA come from the germline V gene. CDR3 length: 14 residues.

This clonotype was observed many times. The V call is TRBV20-1, the J call TRBJ2-5, with D perhaps TRBD2 (7 bases). The V gene's germline CDR1 is DFQATT and CDR2 SNEGSKA (reference sequence). CDR3 length: 15 amino acids. V was pared by 3 bases and J by 4 bases, with 18 bases between. Here the CDR3 reads CSASLAGAGAETQYF. The DNA of the CDR3 is TGCAGTGCTAGTTTGGCGGGGGCAGGGGCAGAGACCCAGTACTTC.

The rearrangement joins TRBV19 to TRBJ2-7; D is perhaps TRBD2 (5 bases). The germline V gene encodes CDR1 LNHDA and CDR2 SQIVND (reference sequence). This CDR3 contains 15 residues. V was shortened by 4 bases and J by 4 bases, with 17 bases between the two germline ends. The CDR3 DNA reads TGTGCCAGTAGTAGCCTCGAGGGATCAGATTACGAGCAGTACTTC. The encoded protein is CASSSLEGSDYEQYF. The full variable domain, completed using reference TRBV19 and TRBJ2-7, is DGGITQSPKYLFRKEGQNVTLSCEQNLNHDAMYWYRQDPGQGLRLIYYSQIVNDFQKGDIAEGYSVSREKKESFPLTVTSAQKNPTAFYLCASSSLEGSDYEQYFGPGTRLTVT.

This clonotype was counted a few times. This chain connects TRBV20-1 to TRBJ2-7, with TRBD1 matching over 8 bases. Trimming at V came to 6 bases and at J to 2 bases, leaving 6 bases not matched to a gene. Germline assignment: CDR1 DFQATT and CDR2 SNEGSKA (reference sequence). CDR3 size: 13 residues. The chain's CDR3 is CSAGTGPPYEQYF. The DNA of the CDR3 is TGCAGTGCCGGGACAGGTCCCCCCTACGAGCAGTACTTC.

V is TRBV12-3 or TRBV12-4 and J is TRBJ2-3; no definite D call. The CDR3 covers 11 residues. V lost 8 bases and J 11 bases, leaving 14 bases between the germline ends. CDR3 amino acids: CASSVGVGQYF. The CDR3 DNA reads TGTGCCAGCTCAGTGGGCGTGGGGCAGTATTTT.

V and J are TRBV29-1 and TRBJ2-3; the D is unclear. This CDR3 contains 15 residues. Trimming cost V 8 bases and J 0 bases, with 18 bases left between them. The V gene's germline CDR1 is SQVTM and CDR2 ANQGSEA. The CDR3 loop is CSISEELHSTDTQYF. For the CDR3, the DNA is TGCAGCATCTCGGAAGAGCTACATAGCACAGATACGCAGTATTTT.

V and J are TRBV12-3 or TRBV12-4 and TRBJ1-4; 8 positions agree with TRBD1. The CDR3 covers 15 residues. With 4 bases clipped from V and 6 bases from J, the junction kept 7 bases outside the gene matches. CDR3 nucleotides: TGTGCCAGCAGTTCTCGGACAGGGTTGGATGAAAAACTGTTTTTT. This encodes CASSSRTGLDEKLFF.

There are a few counts of this clonotype. V is TRBV5-1 and J is TRBJ2-6; no clear D. The germline V gene has CDR1 SGHRS and CDR2 YFSETQ. This CDR3 region has 16 residues. V was shortened by 3 bases and J by 0 bases, with 10 bases between the two germline ends. In DNA form, the CDR3 reads TGCGCCAGCAGCTGGAGACCAAGCTCTGGGGCCAACGTCCTGACTTTC. Translated, it gives CASSWRPSSGANVLTF.

The chain employs TRBV6-5 and TRBJ1-2; 7 nucleotides agree with TRBD1. This CDR3 contains 14 residues. Trimming cost V 8 bases and J 6 bases; bases outside gene matches: 12. Germline V gene lookup returns CDR1 MNHEY and CDR2 SVGAGI. Here the CDR3 DNA reads TGTGCCAGCGGGGGTAGGGGGCGGCTTAATGGCTACACCTTC. This sequence encodes CASGGRGRLNGYTF.

The CDR3 region has the DNA TGTGCCAGTAGTAGTCAGGGGGCGAGCACTGAAGCTTTCTTT. Protein product: CASSSQGASTEAFF. The chain employs TRBV19 and TRBJ1-1; 8 bases are shared with TRBD1. Germline lookup yields CDR1 LNHDA and CDR2 SQIVND (reference sequence). CDR3 size: 14 residues. V gave up 4 bases and J gave up 4 bases; unmatched junction bases: 5.

The chain carries TRBV7-3 and TRBJ2-1; 9 bases map to TRBD2. The germline gives CDR1 SGHTA, CDR2 FQGTGA. Germline trimming cut 8 bases from V and 8 bases from J; bases unmatched to any gene: 10. This CDR3 is built from 14 residues. CDR3 amino acids: CASGWASGNYEQFF. Here the CDR3 DNA reads TGTGCCAGCGGGTGGGCTAGCGGGAACTATGAGCAGTTCTTC.

This clonotype appeared a few times. This chain uses TRBV19 with TRBJ1-4, with D unresolved. Germline CDR1 and CDR2: LNHDA and SQIVND (reference sequence). This CDR3 has 14 amino acids. V was cut by 9 bases and J by 2 bases, with 13 bases left in between. In DNA form, the CDR3 reads TGTGCCAGCATGCTGTCGGCTACTAATGAAAAACTGTTTTTT. The encoded protein is CASMLSATNEKLFF.

Many counts were recorded for this clonotype. The chain uses TRBV12-3 or TRBV12-4 and TRBJ1-2; D is unclear. The CDR3 runs 11 residues. Trimming took 5 bases from V and 8 from J, leaving 9 bases between them. The CDR3 here is CASSDAFGYTF. In nucleotides, the CDR3 is TGTGCCAGCAGTGACGCCTTCGGCTACACCTTC.

This clonotype occurred a few times. The V and J genes are TRBV19 and TRBJ2-3; tentative D call: TRBD1 (6 bases). Per the germline V gene, CDR1 is LNHDA and CDR2 is SQIVND (reference sequence). This CDR3 is 13 amino acids long. V was pared by 3 bases and J by 6 bases, with 10 bases between. The CDR3 here is CASSIPRGDTQYF. DNA of the CDR3: TGTGCCAGTAGTATCCCGAGGGGGGATACGCAGTATTTT.

The rearrangement links TRBV19 to TRBJ1-1; 12 nucleotides match TRBD1. The CDR3 is made up of 16 amino acids. Germline CDR1 LNHDA, CDR2 SQIVND (reference sequence). Germline trimming cut 6 bases from V and 3 bases from J; bases unmatched to any gene: 8. Here the CDR3 DNA reads TGTGCCAGTAGCAACCCCGGGACAGGGGGCCACACTGAAGCTTTCTTT. Translating gives CASSNPGTGGHTEAFF.

This clonotype has only a few counts. The rearrangement links TRBV7-9 to TRBJ2-1; D possibly corresponds to TRBD2 (6 bases). The CDR3 extends over 13 amino acids. V was shortened by 5 bases and J by 5 bases, with 10 bases between the two germline ends. Per germline, CDR1 SEHNR and CDR2 FQNEAQ (reference sequence). The CDR3 loop reads CASSQTRNNEQFF. The CDR3 DNA reads TGTGCCAGCAGCCAGACTAGAAACAATGAGCAGTTCTTC.

This clonotype was picked up a small number of times. The chain is built from TRBV10-3 and TRBJ1-5; D not certain. V dropped 2 bases and J dropped 0 bases, with 5 bases sitting between them. The CDR3 loop spans 14 amino acids. Germline V gene lookup returns CDR1 ENHRY and CDR2 SYGVKD. The DNA of the CDR3 is TGTGCCATCAGTGAGAGTCATAGCAATCAGCCCCAGCATTTT. This sequence encodes CAISESHSNQPQHF.

The chain employs TRBV5-1 and TRBJ2-1, with 12 positions matching TRBD2. Trimming removed 4 bases from V and 8 bases from J; junction bases left unmatched: 7. CDR1 SGHRS and CDR2 YFSETQ come from the germline V gene. The CDR3 spans 15 residues. The CDR3 nucleotides are TGCGCCAGCAGCCCGCTAGCGGGGGGGCAGGATGAGCAGTTCTTC. Its protein product is CASSPLAGGQDEQFF.

CDR3 sequence: CASIPSGQGSSLNTEAFF. In DNA form, the CDR3 reads TGTGCCAGCATCCCCTCGGGGCAGGGAAGCAGTTTGAACACTGAAGCTTTCTTT. The rearrangement joins TRBV12-3 or TRBV12-4 to TRBJ1-1, with D tentatively TRBD1 (5 bases). Trimming removed 7 bases at V and 0 bases at J, with 24 bases between. The CDR3 is 18 residues long.

There are a few counts of this clonotype. This chain connects TRBV20-1 to TRBJ1-1, with D unclear. Germline-derived CDR1 and CDR2 are DFQATT and SNEGSKA (reference sequence). With 0 bases removed from V and 1 base from J, the gap between germline ends came to 18 bases. The CDR3 is 17 amino acids. CDR3 in amino acids: CSARDRKTSSGNTEAFF. Written as DNA, the CDR3 is TGCAGTGCTAGAGATCGCAAGACTTCAAGTGGGAACACTGAAGCTTTCTTT.

The chain joins TRBV23-1 to TRBJ2-7, with D unclear. TRBV23-1 is an open reading frame whose function is uncertain. The V end was cut by 2 bases, the J end by 3 bases, with 11 bases between. The CDR3 is 14 residues long. In DNA form, the CDR3 reads TGCGCCAGCAGTCAAAAGTACAGAAACTACGAGCAGTACTTC. It encodes CASSQKYRNYEQYF.

The chain uses TRBV20-1 and TRBJ2-7; perhaps TRBD1 as D (5 bases). The V gene lost 0 bases and the J gene lost 3 bases, with 9 bases spanning the gap. CDR3 length equals 13 residues. Germline CDR1 DFQATT, CDR2 SNEGSKA (reference sequence). The CDR3 sequence: CSARDLQGYEQYF. The CDR3, as DNA: TGCAGTGCTAGAGATCTGCAGGGCTACGAGCAGTACTTC.

The V gene is TRBV15, the J gene TRBJ2-7; TRBD1 agrees at 8 bases. Germline V gene sequence: CDR1 LNHNV, CDR2 YYDKDF (reference sequence). V gave up 5 bases and J gave up 5 bases; unmatched junction bases: 5. The CDR3 spans 13 residues. CDR3 sequence reads: CATSSRTGNEQYF. The CDR3 DNA sequence: TGTGCCACCAGCTCCCGGACAGGGAACGAGCAGTACTTC.

This clonotype was found once. The chain combines TRBV24-1 with TRBJ1-1; TRBD1 might be the D (5 bases). CDR3 size: 16 residues. The V and J ends lost 8 bases and 4 bases respectively, with 22 bases between them. The germline gives CDR1 KGHDR, CDR2 SFDVKD. The CDR3 loop is CATTPRWGGEATEAFF. CDR3 DNA: TGTGCCACCACCCCCAGGTGGGGGGGGGAGGCCACTGAAGCTTTCTTT.

A word on this clonotype: A much more abundant neighbour one base away suggests this may be a read error. The chain links TRBV7-2 to TRBJ1-4; the D gene is possibly TRBD1 (6 bases). CDR3 length: 12 amino acids. Germline CDR1 and CDR2: SGHTA and FQGNSA. In nucleotides, the CDR3 is TGTGCCGGCAGCCTGGGGGGCAGCAGGCTGTTTTTT. Amino acids: CAGSLGGSRLFF.

This clonotype came up a few times. V and J are TRBV7-2 and TRBJ2-7; 7 nucleotides match TRBD1. V was pared by 4 bases and J by 4 bases, with 10 bases of the junction left unmatched. This CDR3 region has 15 residues. Germline V CDR1 and CDR2: SGHTA, FQGNSA. The CDR3 sequence: CASSWRTGGFYEQYF. The CDR3 DNA is TGTGCCAGCAGCTGGCGGACAGGTGGATTTTACGAGCAGTACTTC. Complete variable domain (other parts from reference TRBV7-2 and TRBJ2-7): GAGVSQSPSNKVTEKGKDVELRCDPISGHTALYWYRQSLGQGLEFLIYFQGNSAPDKSGLPSDRFSAERTGGSVSTLTIQRTQQEDSAVYLCASSWRTGGFYEQYFGPGTRLTVT.

This chain uses TRBV10-3 with TRBJ2-1; D not certain. CDR3 length equals 14 residues. V gave up 4 bases and J gave up 5 bases, with 12 bases separating them. CDR1 is ENHRY, CDR2 SYGVKD, per germline. CDR3 sequence: CAISASGQNNEQFF. As DNA, the CDR3 is TGTGCCATCAGTGCATCAGGTCAAAACAATGAGCAGTTCTTC.

The genes are TRBV19 and TRBJ2-3, with 11 positions matching TRBD2. Losses at the gene ends were 6 bases for V and 2 bases for J; bases not matched to a gene: 7. Per the germline V gene, CDR1 is LNHDA and CDR2 is SQIVND (reference sequence). The CDR3 has 16 amino acids. CDR3 bases: TGTGCCAGTAGCTCAAGGGGACTAGCGGTCACAGATACGCAGTATTTT. It codes for CASSSRGLAVTDTQYF.

The table lists this clonotype with a few counts. The chain recombines TRBV5-1 with TRBJ2-7, with D tentatively TRBD2 (6 bases). The length of the CDR3 is 14 residues. Trimming took 5 bases from V and 1 from J, leaving 13 bases between them. The germline CDR1 and CDR2 sequences are SGHRS and YFSETQ. CDR3: CASRNPGLSYEQYF. In nucleotides, the CDR3 is TGCGCCAGCAGGAACCCGGGACTTTCCTACGAGCAGTACTTC.

V and J are TRBV3-1 and TRBJ1-1; a possible D gene is TRBD1 (5 bases). Trimming took off 0 bases at V and 1 base at J, with 18 bases between the two ends. The germline CDR1 and CDR2 sequences are LGHDT and YNNKEL (reference sequence). The CDR3 is 18 amino acids. The CDR3: CASSQDSTGRAWNTEAFF. The CDR3 DNA reads as TGTGCCAGCAGCCAAGATTCAACGGGGCGCGCCTGGAACACTGAAGCTTTCTTT.